The 21 T cell receptor beta chains below were found in one sample sequenced in a study of OX40 agonist ivuxolimab in advanced cancers. Clones were sequenced by immunoSEQ multiplex PCR, and TCRdb holds only the in-frame ones, with some missing. This sample has just over 15,000 clones; roughly 60% occur once, and the top ten carry approximately 8.4%. Sequences were derived from CD4+ or CD8+ T cells sorted from blood, sampled in a trial of the OX40 agonist ivuxolimab. The receptors originated from an adult with an advanced solid tumor such as melanoma, head and neck, liver or kidney cancer.

Relative to its sample, this clone is medium-sized. This chain links TRBV7-8 with TRBJ1-6; D not certain. Germline V CDR1 and CDR2: SGHVS, FQNEAQ. Trimming cost V 1 base and J 5 bases, with 9 bases left between them. The CDR3 sequence is 15 residues long. The CDR3 bases are TGTGCCAGCAGCTTAGTTTCGGAAGATAATTCACCCCTCCACTTT. Residues: CASSLVSEDNSPLHF. The full variable domain, completed using reference TRBV7-8 and TRBJ1-6, is GAGVSQSPRYKVAKRGQDVALRCDPISGHVSLFWYQQALGQGPEFLTYFQNEAQLDKSGLPSDRFFAERPEGSVSTLKIQRTQQEDSAVYLCASSLVSEDNSPLHFGNGTRLTVT.

The V and J genes are TRBV7-8 and TRBJ2-5; D unresolved. With 1 base removed from V and 6 bases from J, the gap between germline ends came to 9 bases. The germline V gene has CDR1 SGHVS and CDR2 FQNEAQ. The CDR3 has 13 amino acids. The DNA for the CDR3 is TGTGCCAGCAGCTTAGTACAGCCACAGACCCAGTACTTC. Amino acid sequence: CASSLVQPQTQYF. Based on the CDR3 plus reference TRBV7-8 and TRBJ2-5, the full variable domain is GAGVSQSPRYKVAKRGQDVALRCDPISGHVSLFWYQQALGQGPEFLTYFQNEAQLDKSGLPSDRFFAERPEGSVSTLKIQRTQQEDSAVYLCASSLVQPQTQYFGPGTRLLVL.

The CDR3 nucleotides read TGTGCCAGCACCCAGGGCCCGAGCTCCTACAATGAGCAGTTCTTC. Translating gives CASTQGPSSYNEQFF. The gene calls are TRBV7-8 and TRBJ2-1, with D possibly TRBD1 on 5 matching bases. The CDR3 covers 15 residues. V lost 7 bases to trimming and J lost 0 bases, with 13 bases between them. Germline-derived CDR1 and CDR2 are SGHVS and FQNEAQ.

The CDR3 loop is CASSHRLAGAAYSYNEQFF. CDR3 coding DNA: TGTGCCAGCAGCCATCGACTAGCGGGGGCCGCGTACTCCTACAATGAGCAGTTCTTC. The chain carries TRBV4-2 and TRBJ2-1; 12 bases fit TRBD2. Per germline, CDR1 LGHNA and CDR2 YNFKEQ. The CDR3 totals 19 residues. V lost 3 bases to trimming and J lost 0 bases; unmatched junction nucleotides: 9.

The chain recombines TRBV5-6 with TRBJ1-6; 7 bases agree with TRBD1. With V trimmed by 1 base and J by 14 bases, 6 bases remained unmatched. Per the germline V gene, CDR1 is SGHDT and CDR2 is YYEEEE. This CDR3 comprises 13 residues. The CDR3 loop reads CASSLIGDRALHF. CDR3 DNA sequence: TGTGCCAGCAGCTTGATAGGGGACAGAGCCCTCCACTTT. The whole variable domain, remainder taken from reference TRBV5-6 and TRBJ1-6, is DAGVTQSPTHLIKTRGQQVTLRCSPKSGHDTVSWYQQALGQGPQFIFQYYEEEERQRGNFPDRFSGHQFPNYSSELNVNALLLGDSALYLCASSLIGDRALHFGNGTRLTVT.

This clone was observed a single time. This chain links TRBV4-1 with TRBJ1-3; 8 bases are a match to TRBD1. This CDR3 comprises 16 residues. Per germline, CDR1 MGHRA and CDR2 YSYEKL. Trimming at V came to 1 base and at J to 0 bases, leaving 2 bases not matched to a gene. Here the CDR3 reads CASSQGQGTSGNTIYF. CDR3 nucleotides: TGCGCCAGCAGCCAAGGACAGGGGACCTCTGGAAACACCATATATTTT.

As DNA, the CDR3 is TGTGCCAGCAGCGATCGGACAGGGTCCCACTCTCCCGGGGAGCTGTTTTTT. It translates to CASSDRTGSHSPGELFF. The gene calls are TRBV11-3 and TRBJ2-2; 8 nucleotides line up with TRBD1. In germline, CDR1 is SGHNT, CDR2 YENEEA. The CDR3 extends over 17 amino acids. Trimming removed 5 bases from V and 6 bases from J; junction bases left unmatched: 14. Based on the CDR3 plus reference TRBV11-3 and TRBJ2-2, the full variable domain is EAGVVQSPRYKIIEKKQPVAFWCNPISGHNTLYWYLQNLGQGPELLIRYENEEAVDDSQLPKDRFSAERLKGVDSTLKIQPAELGDSAVYLCASSDRTGSHSPGELFFGEGSRLTVL.

This clone has just a few counts. V gene TRBV4-3 combines with J gene TRBJ2-2, with D possibly matching TRBD2 (5 bases). Germline V CDR1 and CDR2: LGHNA, YSLEER. V gave up 0 bases and J gave up 5 bases, with 13 bases separating them. The CDR3 runs 16 residues. The CDR3 bases are TGCGCCAGCAGCCAAGATTGGTCTAGCCGGACCGGGGAGCTGTTTTTT. Its translation is CASSQDWSSRTGELFF.

The J gene is TRBJ1-2, the V gene TRBV5-1, with D tentatively TRBD1 (6 bases). V lost 0 bases and J 4 bases, leaving 13 bases between the germline ends. The germline V gene encodes CDR1 SGHRS and CDR2 YFSETQ. The CDR3 covers 15 residues. CDR3 nucleotides: TGCGCCAGCAGCTTGGCTGGAGGGGGGGCCTATGGCTACACCTTC. Its translation: CASSLAGGGAYGYTF.

This rearrangement joins TRBV6-4 to TRBJ2-7; no reliable D call. CDR3 length: 15 amino acids. Germline CDR1 MRHNA, CDR2 SNTAGT. With 8 bases removed from V and 2 bases from J, the gap between germline ends came to 19 bases. The CDR3: CASLAPVQITYEQYF. In nucleotides, the CDR3 is TGTGCCAGCCTCGCACCGGTACAGATTACCTACGAGCAGTACTTC.

V gene TRBV30 combines with J gene TRBJ2-7, with a weak D call TRBD1 (6 bases). With 2 bases removed from V and 5 bases from J, the gap between germline ends came to 10 bases. The germline gives CDR1 GTSNPN, CDR2 SVGIG (reference sequence). The length of the CDR3 is 12 residues. The CDR3 region is CAWSYRVNEQYF. CDR3 DNA: TGTGCCTGGAGTTACAGGGTCAACGAGCAGTACTTC.

This clone was observed a few times. The V call is TRBV5-1, the J call TRBJ2-2; tentative D call: TRBD2 (6 bases). CDR3 size: 17 residues. V lost 0 bases to trimming and J lost 6 bases, with 18 bases between them. Germline CDR1 is SGHRS and CDR2 is YFSETQ. CDR3 protein: CASSLAGGIYGAGELFF. The CDR3, as DNA: TGCGCCAGCAGCTTGGCCGGAGGGATCTACGGCGCCGGGGAGCTGTTTTTT.

The V call is TRBV7-9, the J call TRBJ1-2, with D hard to call. The CDR3 totals 13 residues. V lost 8 bases and J 8 bases, leaving 18 bases between the germline ends. The germline CDR1 and CDR2 sequences are SEHNR and FQNEAQ (reference sequence). CDR3 loop: CASQESPQEGYTF. DNA for the CDR3: TGTGCCAGCCAGGAGTCCCCCCAGGAGGGCTACACCTTC.

The V and J genes are TRBV11-3 and TRBJ1-2; TRBD1 matches 10 bases. Trimming took 5 bases from V and 5 from J; bases not matched to a gene: 5. There are 14 residues in the CDR3. Germline V gene lookup returns CDR1 SGHNT and CDR2 YENEEA. The CDR3 here is CASSPRTGGYGYTF. CDR3 DNA sequence: TGTGCCAGCAGCCCGAGGACAGGGGGATATGGCTACACCTTC.

This clone has more than one count but fewer than ten. V gene TRBV13 combines with J gene TRBJ1-2, with D possibly TRBD1 on 6 matching bases. Trimming pared 5 bases from V and 4 bases from J, leaving 17 bases between. Looked up from germline, CDR1 is PRHDT and CDR2 is FYEKMQ (reference sequence). The CDR3 is 15 amino acids. CDR3 sequence: CASSPYREYGYGYTF. CDR3 nucleotides: TGTGCCAGCAGCCCGTACAGGGAGTATGGCTATGGCTACACCTTC.

This clone appeared a few times. The gene calls are TRBV29-1 and TRBJ1-2; possibly TRBD1 for D (6 bases). The CDR3 loop spans 17 amino acids. Trimming removed 6 bases at V and 5 bases at J, with 28 bases between. Germline V gene data show CDR1 as SQVTM and CDR2 as ANQGSEA. Here the CDR3 DNA reads TGCAGCGTCGAGACCCCCAGGGGAAAGGGCTACGGGTATGGCTACACCTTC. This encodes CSVETPRGKGYGYGYTF.

Points on this clone: Germline is not matched at one junction end, which may reflect a read error. This chain joins TRBV9 and TRBJ2-5; D is perhaps TRBD2 (6 bases). From germline, CDR1 is SGDLS and CDR2 YYNGEE. This CDR3 has 14 residues. CDR3: CVSSVVGGQETQYF. For the CDR3, the DNA is TGTGTCAGCAGCGTAGTTGGGGGGCAAGAGACCCAGTACTTC.

The rearrangement uses TRBV7-9 and TRBJ1-1; TRBD1 matches at 7 bases. This CDR3 is built from 14 residues. Germline trimming cut 5 bases from V and 3 bases from J; bases unmatched to any gene: 6. CDR1 and CDR2 from the germline V gene are SEHNR and FQNEAQ (reference sequence). The DNA of the CDR3 is TGTGCCAGCAGCATAAGACAGGGCGACACTGAAGCTTTCTTT. This encodes CASSIRQGDTEAFF.

The chain uses TRBV5-8 and TRBJ1-2; D is unclear. V was cut by 1 base and J by 7 bases, with 17 bases left in between. There are 15 residues in the CDR3. From germline, CDR1 is SGHTS and CDR2 YDEGEE. CDR3 region: CASSLLGVKAPGYTF. The DNA of the CDR3 is TGTGCCAGCAGCTTGCTTGGGGTCAAGGCGCCTGGCTACACCTTC. The full variable domain, rest sourced from reference TRBV5-8 and TRBJ1-2, is EAGVTQSPTHLIKTRGQQATLRCSPISGHTSVYWYQQALGLGLQFLLWYDEGEERNRGNFPPRFSGRQFPNYSSELNVNALELEDSALYLCASSLLGVKAPGYTFGSGTRLTVV.

In its sample, this clone was seen a few times. The gene calls are TRBV4-1 and TRBJ1-4; no firm D call. The CDR3 is 15 residues long. V lost 1 base and J lost 8, with 14 bases in between. The germline V gene encodes CDR1 MGHRA and CDR2 YSYEKL. CDR3 loop: CASSQGPNPSEKLFF. CDR3 DNA: TGCGCCAGCAGCCAAGGGCCCAACCCTTCGGAAAAACTGTTTTTT.

The chain recombines TRBV7-9 with TRBJ1-2; D unclear. CDR3 length: 14 residues. Germline loops: CDR1 SEHNR, CDR2 FQNEAQ (reference sequence). Trimming cost V 1 base and J 8 bases, with 14 bases left between them. CDR3 DNA: TGTGCCAGCAGCTTAGTGAAGGGAATAGAAGGCTACACCTTC. Amino acid sequence: CASSLVKGIEGYTF. Together with reference TRBV7-9 and TRBJ1-2, the CDR3 gives the full variable domain: DTGVSQNPRHKITKRGQNVTFRCDPISEHNRLYWYRQTLGQGPEFLTYFQNEAQLEKSRLLSDRFSAERPKGSFSTLEIQRTEQGDSAMYLCASSLVKGIEGYTFGSGTRLTVV.